These 14 T cell receptor beta chains share one sample of origin, sequenced in a study of CD8 T cells in Susac syndrome. Random hexamers were used to reverse transcribe roughly 0.5 to 1 ug of RNA. From the immunoSEQ multiplex PCR reads, TCRdb called clonotypes with MiXCR, one entry per CDR3 protein. The sample yields more than 150,000 distinct CDR3 sequences, just under 95% seen once. Source material: CD8+ T cells from PBMCs. The source of these receptors is a human donor with Susac syndrome.

This chain links TRBV28 with TRBJ2-4, with TRBD1 matching over 7 bases. Germline V gene sequence: CDR1 MDHEN, CDR2 SYDVKM. The CDR3 consists of 15 residues. The ends lost 5 bases at V and 5 bases at J; junction bases unmatched: 9. The CDR3 spells CASSDPGQAENIQYF. The CDR3 region has the DNA TGTGCCAGCAGTGATCCTGGACAGGCAGAAAACATTCAGTACTTC.

CDR3 protein: CASTDRDSNQPQHF. The DNA for the CDR3 is TGTGCCAGCACTGACCGGGATAGCAATCAGCCCCAGCATTTT. The V and J genes are TRBV2 and TRBJ1-5; D is ambiguous. CDR1 and CDR2 (germline): SNHLY, FYNNEI. The CDR3 is made up of 14 amino acids. Trimming pared 7 bases from V and 0 bases from J, leaving 10 bases between.

This sequence joins TRBV29-1 and TRBJ1-1; D is possibly TRBD1 (6 bases). The CDR3 length is 12 residues. Germline V gene sequence: CDR1 SQVTM, CDR2 ANQGSEA. Trimming shortened V by 5 bases and J by 4 bases, and 11 bases separated the two germline ends. The CDR3 here is CSVSKQGTEAFF. The CDR3 DNA sequence: TGCAGCGTTAGCAAACAGGGCACTGAAGCTTTCTTT.

The gene calls are TRBV7-9 and TRBJ2-1, with a weak D call TRBD2 (5 bases). V gave up 5 bases and J gave up 1 base, with 9 bases separating them. The length of the CDR3 is 14 residues. Germline CDR1 and CDR2: SEHNR and FQNEAQ (reference sequence). CDR3 nucleotides: TGTGCCAGCAGCCCTCCGGGGTCCTACAATGAGCAGTTCTTC. Its translation: CASSPPGSYNEQFF.

The rearrangement uses TRBV3-1 and TRBJ1-2; D possibly corresponds to TRBD1 (5 bases). The CDR3 contains 13 residues. Germline CDR1 reads LGHDT; CDR2 reads YNNKEL (reference sequence). Trimming left V 4 bases short and J 8 bases short, with 14 bases between. The CDR3 loop reads CASSLGARRGYTF. The CDR3 nucleotides read TGTGCCAGCAGCCTCGGGGCTAGACGGGGCTACACCTTC.

This chain's CDR3 is CASSAGTENYEQYF. The CDR3, as DNA: TGTGCCAGCAGCGCCGGGACAGAAAACTACGAGCAGTACTTC. The chain carries TRBV9 and TRBJ2-7, with 7 bases fitting TRBD1. The CDR3 loop spans 14 amino acids. With 3 bases clipped from V and 3 bases from J, the junction kept 6 bases outside the gene matches. The germline V gene has CDR1 SGDLS and CDR2 YYNGEE.

The chain has TRBV2 and TRBJ1-1; no definite D call. Germline V gene sequence: CDR1 SNHLY, CDR2 FYNNEI. The CDR3 loop spans 12 amino acids. Between the trimmed V and J ends, which lost 5 bases and 3 bases, there was a span of 7 bases. CDR3 coding DNA: TGTGCCAGCAGTCCCTTATACACTGAAGCTTTCTTT. The encoded protein is CASSPLYTEAFF.

CDR3 protein: CSVDNGGGLTEAFF. CDR3 DNA: TGCAGCGTTGACAATGGCGGGGGGTTAACTGAAGCTTTCTTT. The rearrangement joins TRBV29-1 to TRBJ1-1, with a possible D match to TRBD1 (5 bases). The CDR3 length is 14 residues. The germline CDR1 and CDR2 sequences are SQVTM and ANQGSEA. V lost 3 bases and J lost 5, with 16 bases in between.

This chain joins TRBV28 and TRBJ2-5; D call uncertain. V lost 2 bases and J 5 bases, leaving 15 bases between the germline ends. Germline CDR1 and CDR2: MDHEN and SYDVKM. The CDR3 has 15 amino acids. Here the CDR3 DNA reads TGTGCCAGCAGTTTACAGGCGGAGATCAGGGAGACCCAGTACTTC. It translates to CASSLQAEIRETQYF.

The rearrangement joins TRBV7-2 to TRBJ1-1, with 9 bases fitting TRBD1. Germline V gene lookup returns CDR1 SGHTA and CDR2 FQGNSA. With V trimmed by 5 bases and J by 7 bases, 11 bases remained unmatched. The CDR3 covers 15 residues. CDR3 loop: CASSRFPGQGIEAFF. The CDR3 nucleotides are TGTGCCAGCAGCCGATTTCCGGGACAGGGAATTGAAGCTTTCTTT.

The CDR3 DNA reads as TGTGCCAGCACCTCATCCGGAGGGGGACAGGGGATCTCTGGGGCCAACGTCCTGACTTTC. This sequence encodes CASTSSGGGQGISGANVLTF. This rearrangement joins TRBV13 to TRBJ2-6; 10 bases agree with TRBD1. The V gene's germline CDR1 is PRHDT and CDR2 FYEKMQ (reference sequence). CDR3 length equals 20 residues. The ends lost 7 bases at V and 0 bases at J; junction bases unmatched: 15.

V is TRBV4-1 and J is TRBJ2-7; D ambiguous. Between the trimmed V and J ends, which lost 8 bases and 0 bases, there was a span of 11 bases. Germline V gives CDR1 MGHRA, CDR2 YSYEKL. The CDR3 sequence is 13 residues long. The CDR3 is CASGRPSSYEQYF. The CDR3 nucleotides are TGCGCCAGCGGACGACCGTCCTCCTACGAGCAGTACTTC.

The V and J genes are TRBV6-2 or TRBV6-3 and TRBJ1-1, with 7 bases identical to TRBD1. The length of the CDR3 is 14 residues. With V trimmed by 8 bases and J by 1 base, 7 bases remained unmatched. Germline V gene data show CDR1 as MNHEY and CDR2 as SVGEGT. CDR3 residues: CASDEDRANTEAFF. CDR3 coding DNA: TGTGCCAGCGATGAAGACAGGGCGAACACTGAAGCTTTCTTT.

The chain uses TRBV18 and TRBJ2-7; the D is unclear. The length of the CDR3 is 13 residues. Germline CDR1 and CDR2: KGHSH and LQKENI. V lost 2 bases, J lost 5 bases, and 10 bases lay in between. CDR3 protein: CASSPGVYNEQYF. CDR3 sequence (DNA): TGTGCCAGCTCACCAGGAGTTTACAACGAGCAGTACTTC.